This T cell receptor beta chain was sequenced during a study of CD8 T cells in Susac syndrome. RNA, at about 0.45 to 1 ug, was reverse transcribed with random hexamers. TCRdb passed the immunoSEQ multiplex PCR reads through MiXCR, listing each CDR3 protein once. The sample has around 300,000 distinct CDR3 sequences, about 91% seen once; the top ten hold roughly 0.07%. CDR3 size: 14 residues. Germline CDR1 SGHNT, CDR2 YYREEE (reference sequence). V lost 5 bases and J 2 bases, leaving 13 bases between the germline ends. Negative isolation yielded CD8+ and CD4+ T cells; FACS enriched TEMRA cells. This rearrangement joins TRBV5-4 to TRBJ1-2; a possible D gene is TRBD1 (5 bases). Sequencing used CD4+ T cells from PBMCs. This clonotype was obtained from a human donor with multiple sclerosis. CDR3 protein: CASSSSRANYGYTF. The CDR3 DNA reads TGTGCCAGCAGTTCGTCCAGGGCGAACTATGGCTACACCTTC.